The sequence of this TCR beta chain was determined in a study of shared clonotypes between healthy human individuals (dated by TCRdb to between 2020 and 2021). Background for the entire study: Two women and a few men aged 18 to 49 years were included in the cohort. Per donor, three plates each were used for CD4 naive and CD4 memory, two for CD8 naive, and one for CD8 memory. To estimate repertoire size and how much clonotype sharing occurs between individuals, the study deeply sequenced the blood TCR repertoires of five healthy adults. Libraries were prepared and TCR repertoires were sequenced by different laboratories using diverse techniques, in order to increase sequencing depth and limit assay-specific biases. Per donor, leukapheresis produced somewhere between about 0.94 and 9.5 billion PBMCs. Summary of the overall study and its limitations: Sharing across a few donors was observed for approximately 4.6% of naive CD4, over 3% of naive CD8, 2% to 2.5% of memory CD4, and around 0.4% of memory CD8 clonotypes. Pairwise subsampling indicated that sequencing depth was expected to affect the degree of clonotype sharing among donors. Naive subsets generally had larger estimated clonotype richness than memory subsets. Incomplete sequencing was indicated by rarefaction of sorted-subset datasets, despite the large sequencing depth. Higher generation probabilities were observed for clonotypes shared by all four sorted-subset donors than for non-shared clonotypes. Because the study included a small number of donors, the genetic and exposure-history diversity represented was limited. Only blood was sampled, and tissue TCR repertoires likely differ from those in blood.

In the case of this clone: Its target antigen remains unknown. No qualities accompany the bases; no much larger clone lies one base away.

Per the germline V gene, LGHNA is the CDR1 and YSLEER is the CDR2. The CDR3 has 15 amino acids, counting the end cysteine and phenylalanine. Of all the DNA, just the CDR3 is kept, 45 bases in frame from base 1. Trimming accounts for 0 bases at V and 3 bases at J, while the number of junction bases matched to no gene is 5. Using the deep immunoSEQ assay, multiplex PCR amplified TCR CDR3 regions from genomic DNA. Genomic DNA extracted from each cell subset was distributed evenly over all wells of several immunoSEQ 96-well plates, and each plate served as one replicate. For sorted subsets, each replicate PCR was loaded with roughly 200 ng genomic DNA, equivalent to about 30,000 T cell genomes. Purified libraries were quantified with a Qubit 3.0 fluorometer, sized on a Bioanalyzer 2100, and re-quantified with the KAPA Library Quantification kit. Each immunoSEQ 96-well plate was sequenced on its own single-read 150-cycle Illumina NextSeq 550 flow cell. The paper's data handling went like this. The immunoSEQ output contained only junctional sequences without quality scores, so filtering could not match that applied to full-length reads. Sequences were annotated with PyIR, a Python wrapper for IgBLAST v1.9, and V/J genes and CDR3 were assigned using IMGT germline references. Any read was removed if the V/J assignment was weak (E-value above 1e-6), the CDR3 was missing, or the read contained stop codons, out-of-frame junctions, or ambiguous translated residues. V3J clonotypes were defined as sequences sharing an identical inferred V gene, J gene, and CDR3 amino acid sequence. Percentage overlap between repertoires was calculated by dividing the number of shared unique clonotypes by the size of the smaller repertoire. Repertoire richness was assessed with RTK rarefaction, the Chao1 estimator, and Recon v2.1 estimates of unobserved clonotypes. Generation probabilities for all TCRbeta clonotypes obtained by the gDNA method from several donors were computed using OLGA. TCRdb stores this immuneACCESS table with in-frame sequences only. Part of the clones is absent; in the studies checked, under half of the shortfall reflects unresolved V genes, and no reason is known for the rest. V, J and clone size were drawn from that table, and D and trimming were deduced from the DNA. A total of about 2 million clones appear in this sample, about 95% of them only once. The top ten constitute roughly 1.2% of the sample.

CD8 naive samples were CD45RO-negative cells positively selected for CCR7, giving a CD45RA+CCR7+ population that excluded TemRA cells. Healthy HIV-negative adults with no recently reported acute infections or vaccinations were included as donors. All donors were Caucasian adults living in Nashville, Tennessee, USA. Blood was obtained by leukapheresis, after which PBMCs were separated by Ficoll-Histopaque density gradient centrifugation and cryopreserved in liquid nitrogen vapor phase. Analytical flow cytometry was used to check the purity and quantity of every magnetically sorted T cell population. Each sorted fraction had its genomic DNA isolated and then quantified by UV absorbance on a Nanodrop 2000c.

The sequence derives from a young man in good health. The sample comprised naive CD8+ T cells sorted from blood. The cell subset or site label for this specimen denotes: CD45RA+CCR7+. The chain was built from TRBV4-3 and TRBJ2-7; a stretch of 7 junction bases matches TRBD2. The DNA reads TGCGCCAGCAGCCAAGAGGTAGGACTAGTCTACGAGCAGTACTTC. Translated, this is CASSQEVGLVYEQYF.